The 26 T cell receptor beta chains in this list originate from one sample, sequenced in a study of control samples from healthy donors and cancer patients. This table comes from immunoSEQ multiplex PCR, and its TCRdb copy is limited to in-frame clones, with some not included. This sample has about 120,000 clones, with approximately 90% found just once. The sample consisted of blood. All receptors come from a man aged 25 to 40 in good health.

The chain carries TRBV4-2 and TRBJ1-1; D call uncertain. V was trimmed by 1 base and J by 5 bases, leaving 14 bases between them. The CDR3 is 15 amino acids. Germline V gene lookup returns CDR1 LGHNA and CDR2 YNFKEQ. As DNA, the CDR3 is TGTGCCAGCAGCCAAGCGACAAGCGGGGAAACTGAAGCTTTCTTT. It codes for CASSQATSGETEAFF.

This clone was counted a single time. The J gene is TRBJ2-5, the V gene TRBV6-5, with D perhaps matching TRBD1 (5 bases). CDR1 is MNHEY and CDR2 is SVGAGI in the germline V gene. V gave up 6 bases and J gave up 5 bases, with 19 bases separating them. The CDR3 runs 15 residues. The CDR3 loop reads CASSSGHPFSETQYF. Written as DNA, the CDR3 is TGTGCCAGCAGCTCCGGACACCCTTTCTCGGAGACCCAGTACTTC.

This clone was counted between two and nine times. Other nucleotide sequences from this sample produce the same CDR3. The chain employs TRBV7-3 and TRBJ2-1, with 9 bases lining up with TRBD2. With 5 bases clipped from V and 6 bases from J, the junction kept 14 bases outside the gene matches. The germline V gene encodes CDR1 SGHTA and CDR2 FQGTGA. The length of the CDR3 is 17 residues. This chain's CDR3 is CASSPTGGGGAGNEQFF. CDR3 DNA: TGTGCCAGCAGCCCCACGGGGGGCGGGGGGGCGGGCAATGAGCAGTTCTTC.

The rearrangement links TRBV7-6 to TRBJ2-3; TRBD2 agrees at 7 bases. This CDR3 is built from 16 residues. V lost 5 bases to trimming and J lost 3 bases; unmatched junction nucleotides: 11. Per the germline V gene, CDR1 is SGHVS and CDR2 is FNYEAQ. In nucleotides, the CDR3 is TGTGCCAGCAGCCCCGGGGACTACTCGGTGACAGATACGCAGTATTTT. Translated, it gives CASSPGDYSVTDTQYF.

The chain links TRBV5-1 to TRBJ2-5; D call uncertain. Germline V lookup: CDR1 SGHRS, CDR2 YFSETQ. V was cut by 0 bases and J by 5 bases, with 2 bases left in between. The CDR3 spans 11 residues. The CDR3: CASSLEETQYF. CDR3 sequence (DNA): TGCGCCAGCAGCTTGGAGGAGACCCAGTACTTC.

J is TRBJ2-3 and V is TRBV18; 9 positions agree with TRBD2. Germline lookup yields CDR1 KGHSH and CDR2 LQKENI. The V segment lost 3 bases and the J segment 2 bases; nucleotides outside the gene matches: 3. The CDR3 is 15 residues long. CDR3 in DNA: TGTGCCAGCTCACCGAGACTAGCGGACACAGATACGCAGTATTTT. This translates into CASSPRLADTDTQYF.

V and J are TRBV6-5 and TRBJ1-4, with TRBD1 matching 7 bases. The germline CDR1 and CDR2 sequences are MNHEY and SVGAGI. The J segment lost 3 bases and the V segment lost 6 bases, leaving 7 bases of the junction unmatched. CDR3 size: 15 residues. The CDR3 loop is CASRRWTGPNEKLFF. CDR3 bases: TGTGCCAGCAGACGCTGGACAGGCCCTAATGAAAAACTGTTTTTT.

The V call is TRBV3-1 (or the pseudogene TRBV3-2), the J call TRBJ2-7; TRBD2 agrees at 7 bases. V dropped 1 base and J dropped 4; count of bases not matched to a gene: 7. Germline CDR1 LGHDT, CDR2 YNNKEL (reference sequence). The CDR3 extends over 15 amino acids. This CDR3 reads CASSQAASGVYEQYV. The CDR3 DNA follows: TGTGCCAGCAGCCAAGCGGCCAGCGGGGTTTACGAGCAGTACGTC.

The CDR3 DNA sequence: TGTGCCAGCAGCCCGGGCCCGACTAGCGGGGGTTACAATGAGCAGTTCTTC. Translated, it gives CASSPGPTSGGYNEQFF. V usage is TRBV7-9 and J usage is TRBJ2-1, with 12 bases fitting TRBD2. Germline V CDR1 and CDR2: SEHNR, FQNEAQ (reference sequence). The length of the CDR3 is 17 residues. Trimming cost V 5 bases and J 4 bases; bases outside gene matches: 9.

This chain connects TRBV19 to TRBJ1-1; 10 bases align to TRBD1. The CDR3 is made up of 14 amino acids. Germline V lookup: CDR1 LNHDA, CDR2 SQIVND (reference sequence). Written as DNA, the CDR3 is TGTGCTACCCGGGACAGGGGAGGAAGGACTGAAGCTTTCTTT. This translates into CATRDRGGRTEAFF.

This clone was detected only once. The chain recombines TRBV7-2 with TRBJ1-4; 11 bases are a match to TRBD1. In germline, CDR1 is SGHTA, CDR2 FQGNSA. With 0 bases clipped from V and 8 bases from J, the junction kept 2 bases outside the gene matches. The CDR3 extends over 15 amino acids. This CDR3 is CASSLAWTGGEKLFF. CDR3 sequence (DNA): TGTGCCAGCAGCTTAGCCTGGACAGGGGGCGAAAAACTGTTTTTT.

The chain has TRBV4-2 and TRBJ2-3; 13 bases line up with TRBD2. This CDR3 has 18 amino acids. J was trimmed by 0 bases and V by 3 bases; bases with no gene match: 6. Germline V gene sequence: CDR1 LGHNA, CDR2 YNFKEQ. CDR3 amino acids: CASSQRTSGGPSTDTQYF. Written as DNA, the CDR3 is TGTGCCAGCAGCCAGCGGACTAGCGGGGGCCCTAGCACAGATACGCAGTATTTT.

The CDR3 protein is CASSPRADTQYF. The CDR3 DNA is TGTGCCAGCAGCCCGAGGGCAGATACGCAGTATTTT. This chain joins TRBV5-5 and TRBJ2-3; D is possibly TRBD2 (5 bases). This CDR3 comprises 12 residues. V lost 4 bases, J lost 4 bases, and 7 bases lay in between. Germline assignment: CDR1 SGHKS and CDR2 YYEKEE (reference sequence).

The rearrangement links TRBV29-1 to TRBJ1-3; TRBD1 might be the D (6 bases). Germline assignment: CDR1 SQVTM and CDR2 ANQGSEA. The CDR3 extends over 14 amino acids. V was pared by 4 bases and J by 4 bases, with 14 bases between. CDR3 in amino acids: CSVGEGGGGNTIYF. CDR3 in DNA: TGCAGCGTTGGGGAAGGGGGAGGAGGAAACACCATATATTTT.

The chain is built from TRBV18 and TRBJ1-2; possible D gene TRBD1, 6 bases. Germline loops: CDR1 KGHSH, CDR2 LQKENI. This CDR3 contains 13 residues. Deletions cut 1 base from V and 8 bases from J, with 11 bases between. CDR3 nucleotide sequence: TGTGCCAGCTCACCACGGGGACATCTCGGCTACACCTTC. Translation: CASSPRGHLGYTF.

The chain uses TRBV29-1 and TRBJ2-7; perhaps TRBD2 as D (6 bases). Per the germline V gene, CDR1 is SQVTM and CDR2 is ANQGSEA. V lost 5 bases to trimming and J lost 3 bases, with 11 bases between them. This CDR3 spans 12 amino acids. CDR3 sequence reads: CSVREQYYEQYF. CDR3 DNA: TGCAGCGTTCGGGAGCAGTACTACGAGCAGTACTTC.

The CDR3 DNA sequence: TGTGCCACCAGTGAGTGGGGGACTTATGGCTACACCTTC. Translation gives CATSEWGTYGYTF. This chain joins TRBV24-1 and TRBJ1-2; TRBD1 is a possible D gene (5 bases). CDR3 length: 13 residues. V lost 4 bases and J 5 bases, leaving 10 bases between the germline ends. Looked up from germline, CDR1 is KGHDR and CDR2 is SFDVKD.

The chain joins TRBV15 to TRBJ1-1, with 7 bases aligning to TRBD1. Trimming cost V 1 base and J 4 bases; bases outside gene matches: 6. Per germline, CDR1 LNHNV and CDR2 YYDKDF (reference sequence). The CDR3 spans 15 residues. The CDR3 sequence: CATSRVPGGFTEAFF. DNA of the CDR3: TGTGCCACCAGCAGAGTACCAGGGGGTTTCACTGAAGCTTTCTTT.

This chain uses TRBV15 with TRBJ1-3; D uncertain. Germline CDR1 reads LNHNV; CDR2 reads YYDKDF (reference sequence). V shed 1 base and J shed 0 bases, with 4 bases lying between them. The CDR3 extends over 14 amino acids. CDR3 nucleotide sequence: TGTGCCACCAGCAGAGTCCACTCTGGAAACACCATATATTTT. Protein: CATSRVHSGNTIYF.

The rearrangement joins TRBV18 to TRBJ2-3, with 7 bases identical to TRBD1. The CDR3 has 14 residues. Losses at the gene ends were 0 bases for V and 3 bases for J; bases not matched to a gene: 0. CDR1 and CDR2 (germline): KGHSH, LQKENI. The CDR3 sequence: CASSPPTGTDTQYF. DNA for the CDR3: TGTGCCAGCTCACCACCGACAGGGACAGATACGCAGTATTTT.

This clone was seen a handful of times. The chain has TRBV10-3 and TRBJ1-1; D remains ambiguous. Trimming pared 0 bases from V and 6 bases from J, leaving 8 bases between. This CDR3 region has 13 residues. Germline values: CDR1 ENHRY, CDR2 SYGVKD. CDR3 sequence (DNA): TGTGCCATCAGTGAGTCTGATGGGGCTGAAGCTTTCTTT. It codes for CAISESDGAEAFF.

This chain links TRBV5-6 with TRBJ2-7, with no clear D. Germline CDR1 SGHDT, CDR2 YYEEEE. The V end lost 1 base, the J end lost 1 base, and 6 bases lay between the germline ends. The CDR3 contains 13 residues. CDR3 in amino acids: CASSLIDSYEQYF. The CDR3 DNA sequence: TGTGCCAGCAGCTTGATAGATTCCTACGAGCAGTACTTC.

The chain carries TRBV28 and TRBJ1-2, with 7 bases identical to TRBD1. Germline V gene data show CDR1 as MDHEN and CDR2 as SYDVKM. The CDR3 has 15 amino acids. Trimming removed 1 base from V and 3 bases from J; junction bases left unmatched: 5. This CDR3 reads CASSLLEGAYYGYTF. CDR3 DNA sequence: TGTGCCAGCAGTTTATTGGAGGGGGCCTACTATGGCTACACCTTC.

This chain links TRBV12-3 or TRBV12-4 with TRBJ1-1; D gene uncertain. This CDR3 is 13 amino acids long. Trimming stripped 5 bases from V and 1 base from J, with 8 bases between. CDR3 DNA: TGTGCCAGCAGTGCCCGCAGGAACACTGAAGCTTTCTTT. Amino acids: CASSARRNTEAFF.

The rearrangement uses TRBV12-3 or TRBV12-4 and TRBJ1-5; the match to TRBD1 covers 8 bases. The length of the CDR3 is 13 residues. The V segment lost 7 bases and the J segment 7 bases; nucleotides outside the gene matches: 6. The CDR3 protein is CASTLTGGQPQHF. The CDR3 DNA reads TGTGCCAGCACCCTTACAGGGGGACAGCCCCAGCATTTT.

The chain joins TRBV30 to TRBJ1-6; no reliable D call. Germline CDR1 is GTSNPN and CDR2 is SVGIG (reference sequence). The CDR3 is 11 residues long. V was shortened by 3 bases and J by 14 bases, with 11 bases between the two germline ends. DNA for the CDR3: TGTGCCTGGAGGCTAAGAGGAGCCCTCCACTTT. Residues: CAWRLRGALHF.